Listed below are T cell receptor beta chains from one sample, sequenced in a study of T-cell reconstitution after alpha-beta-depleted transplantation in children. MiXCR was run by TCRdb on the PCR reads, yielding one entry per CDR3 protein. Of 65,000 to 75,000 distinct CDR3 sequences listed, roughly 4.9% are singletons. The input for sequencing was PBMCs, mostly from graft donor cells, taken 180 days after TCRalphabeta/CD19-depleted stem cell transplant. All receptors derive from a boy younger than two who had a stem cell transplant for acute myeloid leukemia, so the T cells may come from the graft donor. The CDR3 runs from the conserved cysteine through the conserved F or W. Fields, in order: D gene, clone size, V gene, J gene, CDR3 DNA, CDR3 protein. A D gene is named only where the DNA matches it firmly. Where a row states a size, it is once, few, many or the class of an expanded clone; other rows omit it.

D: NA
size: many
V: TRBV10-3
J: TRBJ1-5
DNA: TGTGCCGGACGTCCCCACCTTAATCAGCCCCAGCATTTT
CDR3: CAGRPHLNQPQHF

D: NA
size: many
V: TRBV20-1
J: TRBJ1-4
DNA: TGCAGTGCTAGGCCGGGACACCTGAGGCTACCTGAAAAACTGTTTTTT
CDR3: CSARPGHLRLPEKLFF

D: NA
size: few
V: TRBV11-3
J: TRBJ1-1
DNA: TGTGCCAGCAGCCCGCGACCGGACACTGAAGCTTTCTTT
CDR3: CASSPRPDTEAFF

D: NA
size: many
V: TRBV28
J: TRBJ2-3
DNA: TGTGCCAGCAGTTTATGGACGGGAAGAGCAGATACGCAGTATTTT
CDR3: CASSLWTGRADTQYF

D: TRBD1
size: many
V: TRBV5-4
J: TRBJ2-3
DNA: TGTGCCAGCAGCGAGGACAGGGGAGAAACAGATACGCAGTATTTT
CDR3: CASSEDRGETDTQYF

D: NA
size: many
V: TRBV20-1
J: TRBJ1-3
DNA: TGCAGTGCTAGGAAACATCCGGATGGAAACACCATATATTTT
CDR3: CSARKHPDGNTIYF

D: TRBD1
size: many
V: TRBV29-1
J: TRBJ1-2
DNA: TGCAGCGTTGTCCCGCAGGGGGCACATGGCTACACCTTC
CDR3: CSVVPQGAHGYTF

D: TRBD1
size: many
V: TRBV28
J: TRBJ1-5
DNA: TGTGCCAGCAGGGCTGGGACAGCTCCTAATCAGCCCCAGCATTTT
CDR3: CASRAGTAPNQPQHF

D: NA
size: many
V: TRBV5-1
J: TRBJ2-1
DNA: TGCGCCAGCAGTGGAGACAGGGGACGGGAGGCCAATGAGCAGTTCTTC
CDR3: CASSGDRGREANEQFF

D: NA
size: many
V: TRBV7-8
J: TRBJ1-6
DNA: TGTGCCAGCAGCTCCCCTCTCCCCTATAATTCACCCCTCCACTTT
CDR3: CASSSPLPYNSPLHF

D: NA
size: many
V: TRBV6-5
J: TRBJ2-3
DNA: TGTGCCAGCAGCAACAGGGGCACAGATACGCAGTATTTT
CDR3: CASSNRGTDTQYF

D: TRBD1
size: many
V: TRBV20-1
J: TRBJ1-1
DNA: TGCAGTGCTAGACATCATTTCGGACAGGGTAAAGGAATGAGGAAGACTGAAGCTTTCTTT
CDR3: CSARHHFGQGKGMRKTEAFF

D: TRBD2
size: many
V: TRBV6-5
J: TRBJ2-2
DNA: TGTGCCAGCAGCTTAACGGGGGGGGCCGGGGAGCTGTTTTTT
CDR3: CASSLTGGAGELFF

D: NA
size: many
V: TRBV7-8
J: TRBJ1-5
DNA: TGTGCCAGCAGCTTAGGAAGGGGCGTGATAGGCAATCAGCCCCAGCATTTT
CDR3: CASSLGRGVIGNQPQHF

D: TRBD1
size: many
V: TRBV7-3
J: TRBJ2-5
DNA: TGTGCCAGCAGCCCGGACAGGGGAGAGACCCAGTACTTC
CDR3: CASSPDRGETQYF

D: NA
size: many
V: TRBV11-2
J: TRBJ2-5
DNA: TGTGCCAGCAGCTTAGGGGAAGAGACCCAGTACTTC
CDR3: CASSLGEETQYF

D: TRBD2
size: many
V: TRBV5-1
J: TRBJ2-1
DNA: TGCGCCAGCAGCGGGCGGGGGGCGGCTAATGAGCAGTTCTTC
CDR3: CASSGRGAANEQFF

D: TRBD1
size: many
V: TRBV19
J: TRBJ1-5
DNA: TGTGCCAGTAGTAAAGGACAGGGCGGACAGCCCCAGCATTTT
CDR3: CASSKGQGGQPQHF

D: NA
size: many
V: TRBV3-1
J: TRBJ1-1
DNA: TGTGCCAGCAGCCACAGCGCTGAAGCTTTCTTT
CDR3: CASSHSAEAFF

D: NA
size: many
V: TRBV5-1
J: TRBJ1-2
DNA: TGCGCCAGCAGCTACCAGGACAGCAGCTATGGCTACACCTTC
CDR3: CASSYQDSSYGYTF

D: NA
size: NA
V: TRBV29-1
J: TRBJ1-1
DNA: TGCAGCGAATCCTCAGCTAACACTGAAGCTTTCTTT
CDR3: CSESSANTEAFF

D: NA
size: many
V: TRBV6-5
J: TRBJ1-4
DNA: TGTGCCAGCAGTTCCCCCTTCATCGCAACTAATGAAAAACTGTTTTTT
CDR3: CASSSPFIATNEKLFF

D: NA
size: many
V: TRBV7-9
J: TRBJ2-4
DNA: TGTGCCAGCAGCTTAGACGGTCAGCCGGGGAAAAACATTCAGTACTTC
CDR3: CASSLDGQPGKNIQYF

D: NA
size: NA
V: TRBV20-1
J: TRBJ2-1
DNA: TGCAGTGCTAGAGTGGACGGGGCCGCCTACAATGAGCAGTTCTTC
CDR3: CSARVDGAAYNEQFF

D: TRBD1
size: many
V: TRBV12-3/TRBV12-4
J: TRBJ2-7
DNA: TGTGCCAGCAGTTCATGGGACAGGGGTGCGGGATACGAGCAGTACTTC
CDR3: CASSSWDRGAGYEQYF

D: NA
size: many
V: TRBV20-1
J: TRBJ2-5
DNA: TGCAGTGCTAGACAGGGCCGGGAGACCCAGTACTTC
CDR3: CSARQGRETQYF

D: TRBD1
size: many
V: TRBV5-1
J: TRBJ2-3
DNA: TGCGCCAGCAGCTCCCCCCGGGACAGCCTCACAGATACGCAGTATTTT
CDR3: CASSSPRDSLTDTQYF

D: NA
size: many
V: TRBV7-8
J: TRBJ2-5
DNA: TGTGCCAGCGCGAGGGCTCAAGAGACCCAGTACTTC
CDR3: CASARAQETQYF

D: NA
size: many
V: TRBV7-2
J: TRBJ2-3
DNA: TGTGCCAGCAGCTTAGTTTCTAGCCTCCGCACAGATACGCAGTATTTT
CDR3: CASSLVSSLRTDTQYF

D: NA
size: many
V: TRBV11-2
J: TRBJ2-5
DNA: TGTGCCAGCACTTTGAGTAGGGCGGAGACCCAGTACTTC
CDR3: CASTLSRAETQYF

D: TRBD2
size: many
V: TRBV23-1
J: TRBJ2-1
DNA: TGCGCCAGCACCCGGGGGGGAGGGAATGAGCAGTTCTTC
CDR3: CASTRGGGNEQFF

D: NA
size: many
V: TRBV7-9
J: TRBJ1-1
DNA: TGTGCCAGCAGTCGCCCCGGGGCCTTTGAAGCTTTCTTT
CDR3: CASSRPGAFEAFF

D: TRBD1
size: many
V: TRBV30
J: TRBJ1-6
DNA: TGTGCCTGGAGTGTATATGGTGGGCAGGGGGGTTCACCCCTCCACTTT
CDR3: CAWSVYGGQGGSPLHF

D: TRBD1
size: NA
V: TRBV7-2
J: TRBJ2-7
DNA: TGTGCCAGCAGCTTCCGGGACAGGGGGCGCGAGCAGTACTTC
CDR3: CASSFRDRGREQYF

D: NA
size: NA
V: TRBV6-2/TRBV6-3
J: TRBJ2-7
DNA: TGTGCCAGCAGTGACGGTAGGGAGTACTTC
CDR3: CASSDGREYF

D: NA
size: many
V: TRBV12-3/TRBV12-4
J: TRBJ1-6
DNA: TGTGCCAGCAGTTTCGCCGGGAATGAACTTTATAATTCACCCCTCCACTTT
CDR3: CASSFAGNELYNSPLHF

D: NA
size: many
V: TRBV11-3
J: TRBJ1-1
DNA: TGTGCCAGCAGCTTAAGTTGGGCAGGGAGCGCCACTGAAGCTTTCTTT
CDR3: CASSLSWAGSATEAFF

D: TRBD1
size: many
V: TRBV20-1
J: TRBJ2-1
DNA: TGCAGTGCAGGATTTGGACAGGGATACAATGAGCAGTTCTTC
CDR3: CSAGFGQGYNEQFF

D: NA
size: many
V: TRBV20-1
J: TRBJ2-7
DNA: TGCAGTGCTAGTAAAGTGAGACATCTCGCCTACGAGCAGTACTTC
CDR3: CSASKVRHLAYEQYF

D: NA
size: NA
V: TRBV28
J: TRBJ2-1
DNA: TGTGCCAGCAGTTTAGTGAGGCGGTACAATGAGCAGTTCTTC
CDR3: CASSLVRRYNEQFF